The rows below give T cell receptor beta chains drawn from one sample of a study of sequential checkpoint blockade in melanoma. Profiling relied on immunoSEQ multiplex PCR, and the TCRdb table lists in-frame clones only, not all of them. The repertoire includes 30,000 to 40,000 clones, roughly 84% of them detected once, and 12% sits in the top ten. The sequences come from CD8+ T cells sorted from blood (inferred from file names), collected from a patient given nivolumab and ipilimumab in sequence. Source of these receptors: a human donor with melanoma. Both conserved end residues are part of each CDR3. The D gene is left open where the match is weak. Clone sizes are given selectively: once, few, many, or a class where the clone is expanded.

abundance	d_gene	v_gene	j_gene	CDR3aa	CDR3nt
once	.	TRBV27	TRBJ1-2	CASSTHPLKHGYTF	TGTGCCAGCAGTACCCACCCTCTAAAACATGGCTACACCTTC
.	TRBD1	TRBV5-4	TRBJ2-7	CASSLGQGVQYF	TGTGCCAGCAGCCTGGGACAGGGTGTGCAGTACTTC
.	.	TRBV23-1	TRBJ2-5	CASSGGQEETQYF	TGCGCCAGCAGCGGTGGGCAAGAGGAGACCCAGTACTTC
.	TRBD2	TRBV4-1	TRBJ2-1	CASSQDRAGVAGPFF	TGCGCCAGCAGTCAAGATAGAGCGGGAGTCGCAGGGCCGTTCTTC
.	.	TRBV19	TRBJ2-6	CASSIVGGAGANVLTF	TGTGCCAGTAGTATAGTAGGAGGGGCCGGGGCCAACGTCCTGACTTTC
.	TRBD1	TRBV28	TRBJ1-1	CASNIQGAITEAFF	TGTGCCAGCAATATACAGGGGGCCATCACTGAAGCTTTCTTT
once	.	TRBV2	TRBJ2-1	CASSDSNTAHEQFF	TGTGCCAGCAGTGATAGCAATACCGCCCATGAGCAGTTCTTC
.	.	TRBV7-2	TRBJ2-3	CASSSFGAGPGDTQYF	TGTGCCAGCAGCTCCTTCGGAGCCGGACCGGGGGATACGCAGTATTTT
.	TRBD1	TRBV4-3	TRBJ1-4	CASSPREGGREKLFF	TGCGCCAGCAGCCCTAGAGAAGGGGGCCGGGAAAAACTGTTTTTT
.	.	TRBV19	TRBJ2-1	CASSRTGNEQFF	TGTGCCAGTAGTAGGACTGGCAATGAGCAGTTCTTC
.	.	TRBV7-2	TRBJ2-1	CASSLVQEQFF	TGTGCCAGCAGCTTAGTCCAGGAGCAGTTCTTC
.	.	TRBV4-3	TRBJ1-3	CASSQDPGSGNTIYF	TGCGCCAGCAGCCAAGATCCCGGGTCTGGAAACACCATATATTTT
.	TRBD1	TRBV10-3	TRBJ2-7	CATRQGYEQYF	TGTGCCACGAGACAGGGTTACGAGCAGTACTTC
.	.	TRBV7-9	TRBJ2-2	CASSLTGNTGELFF	TGTGCCAGCAGCTTAACGGGGAACACCGGGGAGCTGTTTTTT
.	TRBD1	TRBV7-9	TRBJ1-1	CASIPGDRGPTEAFF	TGTGCCAGCATACCAGGGGACAGGGGGCCGACTGAAGCTTTCTTT
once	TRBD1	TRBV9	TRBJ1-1	CASSSRTGVGTEAFF	TGTGCCAGCAGCTCCCGGACAGGGGTGGGCACTGAAGCTTTCTTT
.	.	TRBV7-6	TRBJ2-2	CASSSLYGRGTGELFF	TGTGCCAGCAGCTCTTTATATGGAAGGGGCACCGGGGAGCTGTTTTTT
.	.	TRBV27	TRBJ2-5	CASSLTTTGTVQETQYF	TGTGCCAGCAGTTTAACAACTACTGGGACTGTCCAAGAGACCCAGTACTTC
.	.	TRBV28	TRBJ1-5	CASGRGLQPQHF	TGTGCCTCGGGCAGGGGCTTGCAGCCCCAGCATTTT
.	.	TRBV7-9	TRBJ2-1	CASSLVLADNEQFF	TGTGCCAGCAGCTTAGTGTTAGCGGACAATGAGCAGTTCTTC
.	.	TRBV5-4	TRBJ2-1	CASSYRDTPNEQFF	TGTGCCAGCAGCTATCGGGACACACCCAATGAGCAGTTCTTC
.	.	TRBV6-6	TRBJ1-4	CASEGGNNEKLFF	TGTGCCAGCGAGGGAGGGAATAATGAAAAACTGTTTTTT
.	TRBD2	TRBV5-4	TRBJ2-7	CASSWGLALEQYF	TGTGCCAGCAGCTGGGGACTAGCGCTCGAGCAGTACTTC
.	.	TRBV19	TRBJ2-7	CASSTRRDSYKYSYEQYF	TGTGCCAGTAGTACCCGGCGGGACAGTTATAAATACTCCTACGAGCAGTACTTC
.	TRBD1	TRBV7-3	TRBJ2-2	CASSLTFRPGGFTGELFF	TGTGCCAGCAGCTTAACTTTTCGGCCAGGGGGCTTCACCGGGGAGCTGTTTTTT
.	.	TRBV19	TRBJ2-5	CATMGWIKNRDNQETQYF	TGTGCCACCATGGGGTGGATAAAAAACCGGGACAACCAAGAGACCCAGTACTTC
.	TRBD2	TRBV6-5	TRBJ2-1	CASSYSRGLNNEQFF	TGTGCCAGCAGTTACTCGCGGGGACTAAACAATGAGCAGTTCTTC
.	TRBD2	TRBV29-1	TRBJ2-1	CSVRTSGMSSYNEQFF	TGCAGCGTGAGGACTAGCGGGATGAGCTCCTACAATGAGCAGTTCTTC
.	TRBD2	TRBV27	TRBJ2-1	CASSFGLAGGEQFF	TGTGCCAGCAGTTTCGGACTAGCGGGGGGTGAGCAGTTCTTC
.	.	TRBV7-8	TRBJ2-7	CASSLRLVYEQYF	TGTGCCAGCAGCTTACGGCTAGTCTACGAGCAGTACTTC
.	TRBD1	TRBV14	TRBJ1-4	CASSLTGTGLEKLFF	TGTGCCAGCAGCCTAACCGGGACAGGGCTTGAAAAACTGTTTTTT
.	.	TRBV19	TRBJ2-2	CASREIGELFF	TGTGCCAGTAGAGAGATCGGGGAGCTGTTTTTT
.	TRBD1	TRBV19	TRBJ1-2	CASSISSTGTGWPYGYTF	TGTGCCAGTAGTATCTCCAGTACCGGGACAGGGTGGCCCTATGGCTACACCTTC
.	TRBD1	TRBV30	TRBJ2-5	CAWTWGQGAETQYF	TGTGCCTGGACCTGGGGACAGGGGGCTGAGACCCAGTACTTC
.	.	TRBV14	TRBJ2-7	CASSQYGGDRAYEQYF	TGTGCCAGCAGCCAATATGGCGGGGACAGAGCCTACGAGCAGTACTTC
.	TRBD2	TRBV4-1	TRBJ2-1	CASSQEPAGAYEQFF	TGCGCCAGCAGCCAAGAACCAGCGGGAGCCTATGAGCAGTTCTTC
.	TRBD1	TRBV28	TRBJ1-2	CASSSRQGPGGYTF	TGTGCCAGCAGTTCCCGACAGGGCCCAGGTGGCTACACCTTC
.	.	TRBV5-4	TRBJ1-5	CASSPGPQHF	TGTGCCAGCAGCCCGGGGCCCCAGCATTTT
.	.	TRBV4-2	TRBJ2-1	CASSRAFDRWSSYNEQFF	TGTGCCAGCAGCCGCGCGTTTGATAGGTGGAGCTCCTACAATGAGCAGTTCTTC
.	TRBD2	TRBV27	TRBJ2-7	CASSFASGRDEQYF	TGTGCCAGCAGTTTTGCTAGCGGGAGAGACGAGCAGTACTTC
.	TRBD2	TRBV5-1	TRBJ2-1	CASSLASGGYNEQFF	TGCGCCAGCAGCTTGGCTAGCGGGGGCTACAATGAGCAGTTCTTC
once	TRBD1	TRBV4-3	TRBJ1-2	CASSQPTGDLYGYTF	TGCGCCAGCAGCCAGCCAACAGGGGACCTCTATGGCTACACCTTC
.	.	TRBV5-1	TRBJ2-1	CASSLARGMYNEQFF	TGCGCCAGCAGCTTGGCCAGAGGGATGTACAATGAGCAGTTCTTC
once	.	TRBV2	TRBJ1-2	CASSEGQNYGYTF	TGTGCCAGCAGTGAGGGCCAGAACTATGGCTACACCTTC